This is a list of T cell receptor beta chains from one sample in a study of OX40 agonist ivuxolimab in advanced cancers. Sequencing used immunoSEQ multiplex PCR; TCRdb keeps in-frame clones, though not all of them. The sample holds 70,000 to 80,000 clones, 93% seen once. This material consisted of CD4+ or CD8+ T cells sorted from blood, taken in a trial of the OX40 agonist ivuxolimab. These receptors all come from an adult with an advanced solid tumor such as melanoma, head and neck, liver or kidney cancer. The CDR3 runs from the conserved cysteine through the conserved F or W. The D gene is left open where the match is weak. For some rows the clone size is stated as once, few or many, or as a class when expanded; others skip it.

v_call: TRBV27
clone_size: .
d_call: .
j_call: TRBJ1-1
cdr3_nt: TGTGCCAGCAGTAATCCCGGACGGGAAGCTTTCTTT
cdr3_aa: CASSNPGREAFF

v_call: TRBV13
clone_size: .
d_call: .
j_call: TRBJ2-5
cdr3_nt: TGTGCCAGCAGCCTCGGACAGCAAGAGACCCAGTACTTC
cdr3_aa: CASSLGQQETQYF

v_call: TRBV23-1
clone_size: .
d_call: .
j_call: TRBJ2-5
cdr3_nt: TGCGCCAGCAGCCCCCGACGGCGGGAGACCCAGTACTTC
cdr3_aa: CASSPRRRETQYF

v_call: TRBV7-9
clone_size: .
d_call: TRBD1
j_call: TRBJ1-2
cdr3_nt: TGTGCCAGCAGCTCGAACCCCGGGACAGCTAACTATGGCTACACCTTC
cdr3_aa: CASSSNPGTANYGYTF

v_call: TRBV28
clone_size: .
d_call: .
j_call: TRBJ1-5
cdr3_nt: TGTGCCAGCAGGCGAGTCAGTTTCGGGGGTCAGCCCCAGCATTTT
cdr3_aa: CASRRVSFGGQPQHF

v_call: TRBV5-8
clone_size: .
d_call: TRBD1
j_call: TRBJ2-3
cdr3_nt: TGTGCCAGCACCACAGGGACAGGGGGCACAGATACGCAGTATTTT
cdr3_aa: CASTTGTGGTDTQYF

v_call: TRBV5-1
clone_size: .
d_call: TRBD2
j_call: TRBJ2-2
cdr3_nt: TGCGCCAGCAGCTTGAGTTGGGGGGGAGCCGGGGAGCTGTTTTTT
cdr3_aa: CASSLSWGGAGELFF

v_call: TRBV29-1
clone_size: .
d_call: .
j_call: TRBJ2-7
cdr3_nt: TGCAGCGTTGTGATGAGAGGGGATCGCGAGCAGTACTTC
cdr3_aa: CSVVMRGDREQYF

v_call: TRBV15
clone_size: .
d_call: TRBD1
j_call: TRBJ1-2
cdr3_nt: TGTGCCACCAGCAGGGAGGGGGCCGCTGGCTACACCTTC
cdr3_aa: CATSREGAAGYTF

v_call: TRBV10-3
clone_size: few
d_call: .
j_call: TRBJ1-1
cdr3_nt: TGTGCCATCAGTGAGGGGGGCACTGAAGCTTTCTTT
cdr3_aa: CAISEGGTEAFF

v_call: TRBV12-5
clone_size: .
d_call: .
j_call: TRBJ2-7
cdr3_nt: TGTGCTAGTGCTAGGGCTCTCCTCGAGCAGTACTTC
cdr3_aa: CASARALLEQYF

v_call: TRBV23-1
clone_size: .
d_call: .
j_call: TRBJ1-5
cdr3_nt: TGCGCCAGCAGAGTCAATTCGGCAGGGGACCAGCCCCAGCATTTT
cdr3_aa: CASRVNSAGDQPQHF

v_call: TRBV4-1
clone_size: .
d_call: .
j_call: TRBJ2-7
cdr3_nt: TGCGCCAGCAGCCAGACACGCTTCTACGAGCAGTACTTC
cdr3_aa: CASSQTRFYEQYF

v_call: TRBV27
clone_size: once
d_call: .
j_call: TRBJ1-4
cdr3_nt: TGTGCCAGCAGATCAGGGTCGCGTGAAAAACTGTTTTTT
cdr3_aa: CASRSGSREKLFF

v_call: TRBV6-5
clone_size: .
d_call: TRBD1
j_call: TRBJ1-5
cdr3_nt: TGTGCCAGCTGGACAGGGGCCGGCAATCAGCCCCAGCATTTT
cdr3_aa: CASWTGAGNQPQHF

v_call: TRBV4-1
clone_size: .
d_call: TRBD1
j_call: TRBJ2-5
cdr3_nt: TGCGCCAGCAGCCAAGATCCGGGACAGTTGGAGACCCAGTACTTC
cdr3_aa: CASSQDPGQLETQYF

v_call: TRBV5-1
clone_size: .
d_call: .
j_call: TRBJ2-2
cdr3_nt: TGCGCCAGCAGCTTGACGGGCGGGGAGCTGTTTTTT
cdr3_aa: CASSLTGGELFF

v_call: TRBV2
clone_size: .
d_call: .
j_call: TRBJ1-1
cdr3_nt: TGTGCCAGCAGTGAATTCGAAGCTTTCTTT
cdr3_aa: CASSEFEAFF

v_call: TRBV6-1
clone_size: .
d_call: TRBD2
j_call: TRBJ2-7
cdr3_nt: TGTGCCAGCAGTGAAGCTCGGACTAGCGGGGACTACGAGCAGTACTTC
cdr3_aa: CASSEARTSGDYEQYF

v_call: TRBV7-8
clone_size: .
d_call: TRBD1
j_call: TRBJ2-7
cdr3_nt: TGTGCCAGCAGCCCGGGACAGGGCGGGTACGAGCAGTACTTC
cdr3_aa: CASSPGQGGYEQYF

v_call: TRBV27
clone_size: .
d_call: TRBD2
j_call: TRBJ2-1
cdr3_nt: TGTGCCAGCAGTCCCCCGACTAGCTTAATTGAGCAGTTCTTC
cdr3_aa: CASSPPTSLIEQFF

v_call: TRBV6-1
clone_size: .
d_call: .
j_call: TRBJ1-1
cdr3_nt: TGTGCCAGCAGTGACAGGGAAGGGCCACCCAGCACTGAAGCTTTCTTT
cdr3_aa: CASSDREGPPSTEAFF

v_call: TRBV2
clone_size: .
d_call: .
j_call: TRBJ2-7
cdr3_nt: TGTGCCAGCACCTCCTTTGAGAGCTCCTACGAGCAGTACTTC
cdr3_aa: CASTSFESSYEQYF

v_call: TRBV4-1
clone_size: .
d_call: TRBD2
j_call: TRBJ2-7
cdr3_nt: TGCGCCAGCAGCCCCGGACTAGCCTACGAGCAGTACTTC
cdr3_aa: CASSPGLAYEQYF

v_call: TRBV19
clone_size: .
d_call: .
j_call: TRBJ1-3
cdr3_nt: TGTGCCAGTCGTGCAGGAAACACCATATATTTT
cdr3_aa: CASRAGNTIYF

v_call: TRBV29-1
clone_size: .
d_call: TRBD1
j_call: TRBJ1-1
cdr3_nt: TGCAGCGTTGAAGGAGGGACAGGGGGCTCCCTTGGCTCTGAAGCTTTCTTT
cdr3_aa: CSVEGGTGGSLGSEAFF

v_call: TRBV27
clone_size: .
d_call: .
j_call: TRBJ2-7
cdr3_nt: TGTGCCAGCAGTTTGGCGGGTACCTACGAGCAGTACTTC
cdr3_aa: CASSLAGTYEQYF

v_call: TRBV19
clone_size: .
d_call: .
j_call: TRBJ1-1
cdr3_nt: TGTGCCAGTACTGTAGGGGCGCATATGAACACTGAAGCTTTCTTT
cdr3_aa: CASTVGAHMNTEAFF

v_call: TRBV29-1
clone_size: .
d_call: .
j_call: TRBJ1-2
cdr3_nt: TGCAGCGTTGAAGACACAAGTTTCTACTATGGCTACACCTTC
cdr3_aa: CSVEDTSFYYGYTF

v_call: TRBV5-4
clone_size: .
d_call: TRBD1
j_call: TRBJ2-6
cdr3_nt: TGTGCCAGCAGCTCTGGTACAGGGGACTCTGGGGCCAACGTCCTGACTTTC
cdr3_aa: CASSSGTGDSGANVLTF

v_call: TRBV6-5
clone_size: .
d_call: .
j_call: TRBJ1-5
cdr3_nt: TGTGCCAGCAGCTTTTACTTAAATCAGCCCCAGCATTTT
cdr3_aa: CASSFYLNQPQHF

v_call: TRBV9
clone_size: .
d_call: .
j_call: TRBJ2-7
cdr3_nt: TGTGCCAGCAGCGTTAGTTGGGGCAGGCCGCTCTACGAGCAGTACTTC
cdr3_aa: CASSVSWGRPLYEQYF

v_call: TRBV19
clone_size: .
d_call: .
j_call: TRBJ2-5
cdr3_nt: TGTGCCAGTTCAAACCTAGCCCCCACACAAGAGACCCAGTACTTC
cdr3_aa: CASSNLAPTQETQYF

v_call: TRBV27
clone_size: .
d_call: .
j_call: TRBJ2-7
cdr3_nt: TGTGCCAGCAGTTTTGGAGAGCTCTACGAGCAGTACTTC
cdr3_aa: CASSFGELYEQYF

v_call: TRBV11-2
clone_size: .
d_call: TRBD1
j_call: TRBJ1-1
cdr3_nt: TGTGCCAGCAGCTTAGATGGCCCAGGGGGGTTAGGGATGAACACTGAAGCTTTCTTT
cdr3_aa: CASSLDGPGGLGMNTEAFF

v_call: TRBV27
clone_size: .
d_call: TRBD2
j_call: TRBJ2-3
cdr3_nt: TGTGCCAGCAGTTCAGGACTAGCGGGGGAAGATACGCAGTATTTT
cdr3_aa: CASSSGLAGEDTQYF

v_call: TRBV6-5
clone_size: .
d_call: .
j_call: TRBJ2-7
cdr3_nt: TGTGCCAGCAGTTTAGCGAGCCGGGGCGAGCAGTACTTC
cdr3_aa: CASSLASRGEQYF

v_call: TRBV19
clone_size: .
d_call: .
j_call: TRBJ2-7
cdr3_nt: TGTGCCAGCAGACCGGCAGGGAGCTCCTACGAGCAGTACTTC
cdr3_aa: CASRPAGSSYEQYF

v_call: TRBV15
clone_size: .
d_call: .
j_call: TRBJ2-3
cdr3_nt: TGTGCCACCATTCCTCGGGACGGACGCACAGATACGCAGTATTTT
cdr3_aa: CATIPRDGRTDTQYF

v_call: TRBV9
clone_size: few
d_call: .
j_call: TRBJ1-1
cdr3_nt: TGTGCCAGCAGCCCCCTTGACAAGCTGGCTTTCTTT
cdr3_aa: CASSPLDKLAFF